The 5 T cell receptor beta chains presented below share a single source sample, sequenced in a study of blood T cells in healthy people across ages. Primers used in a second PCR of about 6 to 11 cycles were a sample-barcoded 5' primer and a J-beta primer mix. Each CDR3 protein gets one entry after TCRdb re-called the 5' RACE reads with MiXCR. The data hold around 1,500,000 distinct CDR3 sequences, with roughly 27% observed a single time. Source material: blood. These receptors originate from a woman in her 30s in good health.

This clonotype appeared many times. The V gene is TRBV5-1, the J gene TRBJ2-7; D is possibly TRBD1 (5 bases). V dropped 3 bases and J dropped 7 bases, with 8 bases sitting between them. Germline V lookup: CDR1 SGHRS, CDR2 YFSETQ. The CDR3 covers 11 residues. CDR3 nucleotides: TGCGCCAGCAGCTCGTACAGGGAGCAGTACTTC. This sequence encodes CASSSYREQYF.

The V and J genes are TRBV20-1 and TRBJ2-1; 7 bases agree with TRBD1. V lost 1 base to trimming and J lost 1 base; unmatched junction nucleotides: 4. CDR1 and CDR2 from the germline V gene are DFQATT and SNEGSKA (reference sequence). This CDR3 comprises 15 residues. The CDR3 DNA reads TGCAGTGCTAGAGCGAGCAGGGGGTCCTACAATGAGCAGTTCTTC. Amino acids: CSARASRGSYNEQFF.

There are a few counts of this clonotype. The chain links TRBV5-6 to TRBJ1-1, with unresolved D. Trimming shortened V by 2 bases and J by 3 bases, and 11 bases separated the two germline ends. The CDR3 covers 14 residues. The V gene's germline CDR1 is SGHDT and CDR2 YYEEEE. The CDR3 reads CASSLLSRDTEAFF. Here the CDR3 DNA reads TGTGCCAGCAGCTTATTATCGCGTGACACTGAAGCTTTCTTT. The full variable domain, with the rest looked up from reference TRBV5-6 and TRBJ1-1, is DAGVTQSPTHLIKTRGQQVTLRCSPKSGHDTVSWYQQALGQGPQFIFQYYEEEERQRGNFPDRFSGHQFPNYSSELNVNALLLGDSALYLCASSLLSRDTEAFFGQGTRLTVV.

The genes are TRBV19 and TRBJ2-1; 7 positions agree with TRBD1. The junction had 7 bases not matched to a gene; V was cut back by 5 bases and J by 9 bases. There are 13 residues in the CDR3. Germline CDR1 is LNHDA and CDR2 is SQIVND (reference sequence). The CDR3 nucleotides read TGTGCCAGTAGTGCACAGGGGTTAGGTGAGCAGTTCTTC. Residues: CASSAQGLGEQFF.

This clonotype was recorded a few times. This sequence joins TRBV7-9 and TRBJ1-4; tentatively, D is TRBD1 (5 bases). The CDR3 consists of 15 residues. The V and J ends lost 5 bases and 7 bases respectively, with 17 bases between them. Germline-derived CDR1 and CDR2 are SEHNR and FQNEAQ (reference sequence). Written as DNA, the CDR3 is TGTGCCAGCAGCGGCGGGATAGGGGTCGGTGAAAAACTGTTTTTT. Translation: CASSGGIGVGEKLFF.